Below, 9 T cell receptor beta chains from the same sample are listed, as sequenced in a study of shared clonotypes between healthy human individuals. Naivety among CD8 cells was defined by CD45RO negativity and positive CCR7 selection, thereby excluding terminally differentiated effector memory CD45RA+ cells. Using immunoSEQ multiplex PCR, the repertoire was profiled, and TCRdb retains in-frame clones only, with some absent. The sample carries about 650,000 clones, roughly 96% recorded once. The specimen was naive CD8+ T cells sorted from blood. The receptors derive from a woman aged 25-40 years in good health.

This chain links TRBV27 with TRBJ2-3; a possible D gene is TRBD1 (6 bases). V lost 4 bases and J lost 4, with 15 bases in between. This CDR3 spans 15 amino acids. Per germline, CDR1 MNHEY and CDR2 SMNVEV (reference sequence). The chain's CDR3 is CASSWGSRGADTQYF. CDR3 in DNA: TGTGCCAGCAGTTGGGGGAGCAGGGGAGCAGATACGCAGTATTTT.

This clone was seen once. The chain has TRBV7-9 and TRBJ1-5, with TRBD1 identical over 9 bases. V dropped 4 bases and J dropped 5; count of bases not matched to a gene: 6. CDR1 and CDR2 from the germline V gene are SEHNR and FQNEAQ (reference sequence). The CDR3 has 15 residues. CDR3 DNA: TGTGCCAGCAGCTCACAGGGGGCAGGTTATCAGCCCCAGCATTTT. It translates to CASSSQGAGYQPQHF.

The CDR3 DNA reads TGTGCCAGCAGTACCGCCGTAGGACAAAGCGGGTATGGCTACACCTTC. Translating it yields CASSTAVGQSGYGYTF. The chain recombines TRBV28 with TRBJ1-2; perhaps TRBD1 as D (5 bases). The CDR3 is 16 amino acids. The V gene's germline CDR1 is MDHEN and CDR2 SYDVKM. V lost 5 bases, J lost 5 bases, and 21 bases lay in between.

This sequence joins TRBV2 and TRBJ1-6; no firm D call. Trimming left V 8 bases short and J 0 bases short, with 14 bases between. This CDR3 contains 16 residues. Germline lookup yields CDR1 SNHLY and CDR2 FYNNEI. The CDR3 region has the DNA TGTGCCAGCCCAAAGCACCCACGCTCCTATAATTCACCCCTCCACTTT. Translating it yields CASPKHPRSYNSPLHF.

The chain has TRBV7-8 and TRBJ2-7; 7 bases match TRBD2. Germline assignment: CDR1 SGHVS and CDR2 FQNEAQ. J was trimmed by 4 bases and V by 1 base; bases with no gene match: 1. CDR3 length equals 13 residues. The CDR3 DNA follows: TGTGCCAGCAGCTTAGGACTAGCTTACGAGCAGTACTTC. Translated: CASSLGLAYEQYF.

This rearrangement joins TRBV2 to TRBJ2-1; D is ambiguous. Germline-derived CDR1 and CDR2 are SNHLY and FYNNEI. The CDR3 has 10 amino acids. V shed 6 bases and J shed 16 bases, with 13 bases lying between them. The CDR3 DNA sequence: TGTGCCAGCAGCCTCATCGACCAATTCTTC. Translated: CASSLIDQFF.

This chain joins TRBV27 and TRBJ2-1; 8 bases map to TRBD2. V gave up 5 bases and J gave up 10 bases; unmatched junction bases: 4. Germline assignment: CDR1 MNHEY and CDR2 SMNVEV (reference sequence). CDR3 length: 12 amino acids. In nucleotides, the CDR3 is TGTGCCAGCAGTGCTCGACTAGCGGAGCAGTTCTTC. This sequence encodes CASSARLAEQFF.

This clone was recorded only once. V is TRBV29-1 and J is TRBJ2-1; a possible D gene is TRBD2 (6 bases). Germline assignment: CDR1 SQVTM and CDR2 ANQGSEA. Trimming left V 6 bases short and J 0 bases short, with 24 bases between. This CDR3 is built from 18 residues. This chain's CDR3 is CSVPFPPTGTASYNEQFF. CDR3 sequence (DNA): TGCAGCGTCCCCTTTCCCCCAACCGGGACTGCCTCCTACAATGAGCAGTTCTTC.

There are a few counts of this clone. The J gene is TRBJ2-5, the V gene TRBV4-1, with unresolved D. Germline CDR1 and CDR2: MGHRA and YSYEKL. The ends were cut back, 0 bases at V and 7 bases at J, with 6 bases in the middle. This CDR3 is built from 12 residues. Written as DNA, the CDR3 is TGCGCCAGCAGCCAAGACTCCTTGACCCAGTACTTC. It codes for CASSQDSLTQYF.